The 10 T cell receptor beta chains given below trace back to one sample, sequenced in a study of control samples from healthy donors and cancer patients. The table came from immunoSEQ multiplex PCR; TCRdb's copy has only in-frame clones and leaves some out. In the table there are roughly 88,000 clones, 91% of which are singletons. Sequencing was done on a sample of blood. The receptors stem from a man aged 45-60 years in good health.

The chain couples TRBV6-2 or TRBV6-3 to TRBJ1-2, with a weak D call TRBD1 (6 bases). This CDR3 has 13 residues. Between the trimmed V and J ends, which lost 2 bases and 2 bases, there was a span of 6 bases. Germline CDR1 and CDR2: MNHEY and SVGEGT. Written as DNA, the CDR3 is TGTGCCAGCAGTTACGACAGGAACTATGGCTACACCTTC. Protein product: CASSYDRNYGYTF.

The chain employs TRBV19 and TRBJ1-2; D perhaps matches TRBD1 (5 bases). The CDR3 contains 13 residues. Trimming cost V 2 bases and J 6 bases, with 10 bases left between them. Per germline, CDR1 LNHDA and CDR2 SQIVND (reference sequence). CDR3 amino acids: CASSITGTNGYTF. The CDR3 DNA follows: TGTGCCAGTAGTATAACGGGGACCAATGGCTACACCTTC.

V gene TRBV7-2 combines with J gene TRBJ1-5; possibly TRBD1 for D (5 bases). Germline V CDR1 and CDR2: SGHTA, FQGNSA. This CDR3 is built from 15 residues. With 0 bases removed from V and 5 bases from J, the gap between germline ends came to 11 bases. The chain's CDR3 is CASSLAGADHQPQHF. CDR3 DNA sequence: TGTGCCAGCAGCTTAGCAGGGGCCGATCATCAGCCCCAGCATTTT.

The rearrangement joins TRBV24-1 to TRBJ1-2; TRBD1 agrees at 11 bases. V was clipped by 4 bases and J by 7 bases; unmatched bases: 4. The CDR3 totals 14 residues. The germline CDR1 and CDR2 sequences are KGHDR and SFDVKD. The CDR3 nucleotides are TGTGCCACCAGTGACCCCGGACAGGGGGCTGGCTACACCTTC. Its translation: CATSDPGQGAGYTF.

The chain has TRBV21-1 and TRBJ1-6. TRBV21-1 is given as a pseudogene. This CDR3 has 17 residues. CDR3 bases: TGTGCCAGCAGCTGGACGGGGCACCCTGACTATAATTCACCCCTCCACTTT. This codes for CASSWTGHPDYNSPLHF.

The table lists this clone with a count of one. CDR3 protein: CAWSVRTGAEAFF. CDR3 sequence (DNA): TGTGCCTGGAGTGTACGAACGGGAGCTGAAGCTTTCTTT. This chain uses TRBV30 with TRBJ1-1; no firm D call. V was shortened by 0 bases and J by 6 bases, with 11 bases between the two germline ends. The CDR3 covers 13 residues. Per germline, CDR1 GTSNPN and CDR2 SVGIG (reference sequence).

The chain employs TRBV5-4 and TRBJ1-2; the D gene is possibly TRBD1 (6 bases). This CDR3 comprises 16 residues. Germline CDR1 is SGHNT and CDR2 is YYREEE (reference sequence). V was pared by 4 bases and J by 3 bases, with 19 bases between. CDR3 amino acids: CASSPPSPQGDYGYTF. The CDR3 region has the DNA TGTGCCAGCAGCCCACCCTCCCCACAGGGTGACTATGGCTACACCTTC. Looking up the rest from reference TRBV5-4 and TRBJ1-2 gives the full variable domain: ETGVTQSPTHLIKTRGQQVTLRCSSQSGHNTVSWYQQALGQGPQFIFQYYREEENGRGNFPPRFSGLQFPNYSSELNVNALELDDSALYLCASSPPSPQGDYGYTFGSGTRLTVV.

CDR3 residues: CASSLAEQAAQYF. Written as DNA, the CDR3 is TGTGCCAGCAGCTTAGCAGAGCAAGCGGCCCAGTACTTC. The genes are TRBV7-2 and TRBJ2-5, with D tentatively TRBD2 (5 bases). The CDR3 totals 13 residues. Germline lookup yields CDR1 SGHTA and CDR2 FQGNSA. Trimming stripped 0 bases from V and 9 bases from J, with 11 bases between.

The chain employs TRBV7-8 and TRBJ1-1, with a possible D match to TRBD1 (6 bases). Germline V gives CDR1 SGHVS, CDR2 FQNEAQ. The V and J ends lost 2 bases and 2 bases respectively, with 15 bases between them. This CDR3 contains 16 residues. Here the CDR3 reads CASSLNFGDINTEAFF. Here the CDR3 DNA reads TGTGCCAGCAGCTTAAATTTCGGGGACATCAACACTGAAGCTTTCTTT.

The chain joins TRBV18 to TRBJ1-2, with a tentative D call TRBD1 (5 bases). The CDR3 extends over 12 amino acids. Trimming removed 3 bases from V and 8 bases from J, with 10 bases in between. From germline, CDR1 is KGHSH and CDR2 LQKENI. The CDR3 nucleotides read TGTGCCAGCTCACCTCAGGGCCAGGGCTACACCTTC. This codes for CASSPQGQGYTF.